A single sample gave rise to the 27 T cell receptor beta chains below, sequenced in a study of cytomegalovirus exposure and HLA in healthy donors. Both 60 Vbeta primers and 13 Jbeta primers went into the PCR. Repertoires were generated with immunoSEQ multiplex PCR, while TCRdb's copy carries only in-frame clones and drops some. The sample contains under 200,000 clones, roughly 80% of which appear only once. Sequencing was performed on PBMCs. Every receptor here comes from a middle-aged man in good health and CMV-seropositive.

The chain uses TRBV19 and TRBJ1-1; the D gene is possibly TRBD1 (6 bases). The CDR3 is 12 residues long. CDR1 LNHDA and CDR2 SQIVND come from the germline V gene (reference sequence). The germline V and J ends were trimmed by 9 bases and 6 bases, with 14 bases remaining between them. The CDR3 DNA is TGTGCCAGCCACAGGGTGGGCGCTGAAGCTTTCTTT. Amino acids: CASHRVGAEAFF.

The chain is built from TRBV25-1 and TRBJ1-2; TRBD1 is a possible D gene (5 bases). CDR1 MGHDK and CDR2 SYGVNS come from the germline V gene. The CDR3 contains 14 residues. V shed 1 base and J shed 8 bases, with 14 bases lying between them. The CDR3 region has the DNA TGTGCCAGCAGTGAATCGCAGGGTCTAAAGGGCTACACCTTC. This sequence encodes CASSESQGLKGYTF.

V is TRBV10-3 and J is TRBJ1-3; maybe TRBD1 (6 bases). The ends were cut back, 7 bases at V and 0 bases at J, with 7 bases in the middle. Germline loops: CDR1 ENHRY, CDR2 SYGVKD. The CDR3 spans 13 residues. The DNA of the CDR3 is TGTGCCATCACCAGGGGCTCTGGAAACACCATATATTTT. This sequence encodes CAITRGSGNTIYF.

This clone was counted a few times. The chain employs TRBV19 and TRBJ1-6, with D unresolved. V was shortened by 5 bases and J by 0 bases, with 8 bases between the two germline ends. The germline CDR1 and CDR2 sequences are LNHDA and SQIVND (reference sequence). The CDR3 runs 15 residues. CDR3 residues: CASSVGSSYNSPLHF. CDR3 sequence (DNA): TGTGCCAGTAGTGTCGGTTCCTCCTATAATTCACCCCTCCACTTT.

The chain joins TRBV5-1 to TRBJ2-5; 7 bases fit TRBD1. The V segment lost 0 bases and the J segment 5 bases; nucleotides outside the gene matches: 16. CDR1 and CDR2 from the germline V gene are SGHRS and YFSETQ. This CDR3 contains 18 residues. As DNA, the CDR3 is TGCGCCAGCAGCTTGGGACCTCAAGACAGGGTTGTTCAGGAGACCCAGTACTTC. The encoded protein is CASSLGPQDRVVQETQYF.

The V gene is TRBV7-9, the J gene TRBJ2-1; tentative D call: TRBD1 (5 bases). Germline assignment: CDR1 SEHNR and CDR2 FQNEAQ (reference sequence). The CDR3 sequence is 15 residues long. V lost 2 bases to trimming and J lost 7 bases, with 15 bases between them. CDR3 in amino acids: CASSLWPRGGNEQFF. In DNA, the CDR3 is TGTGCCAGCAGCTTATGGCCAAGGGGTGGAAATGAGCAGTTCTTC.

This clone was picked up a small number of times. V and J are TRBV7-6 and TRBJ1-6, with TRBD1 matching 9 bases. The germline CDR1 and CDR2 sequences are SGHVS and FNYEAQ. The CDR3 totals 14 residues. Losses at the gene ends were 6 bases for V and 6 bases for J; bases not matched to a gene: 3. The CDR3 spells CASSPDRGNSPLHF. The CDR3 bases are TGTGCCAGCAGTCCGGACAGGGGTAATTCACCCCTCCACTTT.

This chain connects TRBV18 to TRBJ1-6, with TRBD1 matching 10 bases. Losses at the gene ends were 7 bases for V and 8 bases for J; bases not matched to a gene: 5. CDR1 KGHSH and CDR2 LQKENI come from the germline V gene. The CDR3 covers 14 residues. The CDR3 spells CASWPGQGHSPLHF. The CDR3 nucleotides are TGTGCCAGCTGGCCGGGACAGGGGCATTCACCCCTCCACTTT.

V gene TRBV6-1 combines with J gene TRBJ1-2; D gene ambiguous. Trimming stripped 4 bases from V and 5 bases from J, with 8 bases between. The CDR3 runs to 12 residues. Per the germline V gene, CDR1 is MNHNS and CDR2 is SASEGT. DNA of the CDR3: TGTGCCAGCAGTGGACACGGTTATGGCTACACCTTC. It yields the protein CASSGHGYGYTF.

This clone was observed a handful of times. The chain has TRBV6-5 and TRBJ2-5; possible D gene TRBD2, 5 bases. The CDR3 runs to 15 residues. Trimming pared 2 bases from V and 4 bases from J, leaving 14 bases between. Germline assignment: CDR1 MNHEY and CDR2 SVGAGI. The CDR3, as DNA: TGTGCCAGCAGTTACCGCCGGGGTGGGTCAGAGACCCAGTACTTC. Protein product: CASSYRRGGSETQYF.

This chain uses TRBV7-3 with TRBJ1-2, with 7 bases lining up with TRBD1. Trimming removed 5 bases from V and 7 bases from J; junction bases left unmatched: 10. This CDR3 contains 14 residues. Per germline, CDR1 SGHTA and CDR2 FQGTGA. The CDR3 DNA reads as TGTGCCAGCAGCCCGGACAGGACTCCTATTGGCTACACCTTC. It translates to CASSPDRTPIGYTF. Based on the CDR3 plus reference TRBV7-3 and TRBJ1-2, the full variable domain is GAGVSQTPSNKVTEKGKYVELRCDPISGHTALYWYRQSLGQGPEFLIYFQGTGAADDSGLPNDRFFAVRPEGSVSTLKIQRTERGDSAVYLCASSPDRTPIGYTFGSGTRLTVV.

The rearrangement uses TRBV2 and TRBJ1-2, with 8 bases lining up with TRBD1. Germline-derived CDR1 and CDR2 are SNHLY and FYNNEI. J lost 1 base, V lost 1 base, and 2 bases had no gene match. The CDR3 extends over 15 amino acids. In DNA form, the CDR3 reads TGTGCCAGCAGTGAAGACAGGGGGGTTAACTATGGCTACACCTTC. This gives the protein CASSEDRGVNYGYTF. The complete variable domain, with remaining parts taken from reference TRBV2 and TRBJ1-2, reads EPEVTQTPSHQVTQMGQEVILRCVPISNHLYFYWYRQILGQKVEFLVSFYNNEISEKSEIFDDQFSVERPDGSNFTLKIRSTKLEDSAMYFCASSEDRGVNYGYTFGSGTRLTVV.

The chain uses TRBV7-2 and TRBJ1-1; D is undetermined. From germline, CDR1 is SGHTA and CDR2 FQGNSA. The CDR3 totals 11 residues. Trimming took 5 bases from V and 4 from J, leaving 5 bases between them. The CDR3 region is CASSPVTEAFF. CDR3 in DNA: TGTGCCAGCAGCCCTGTCACTGAAGCTTTCTTT.

This chain uses TRBV2 with TRBJ2-2, with D maybe TRBD2 (6 bases). CDR1 is SNHLY and CDR2 is FYNNEI in the germline V gene. CDR3 size: 14 residues. The V and J ends lost 6 bases and 7 bases respectively, with 15 bases between them. CDR3 in amino acids: CASRGGEGVGELFF. The CDR3 DNA reads TGTGCCAGCAGGGGGGGAGAAGGGGTCGGGGAGCTGTTTTTT.

Concerning this clone: One junction end disagrees with the germline gene, perhaps due to a read error. This chain uses TRBV7-7 with TRBJ1-1; no clear D gene. CDR3 length: 13 residues. The germline V gene encodes CDR1 SSHAT and CDR2 FNYEAQ (reference sequence). CDR3 nucleotide sequence: TGTGCTAGCAGCTTAGCCGACTACACTGAAGCTTTCTTT. Translating it yields CASSLADYTEAFF.

The V gene is TRBV7-6, the J gene TRBJ2-3; 14 nucleotides match TRBD2. This CDR3 is built from 17 residues. Trimming cost V 1 base and J 4 bases; bases outside gene matches: 4. CDR1 and CDR2 from the germline V gene are SGHVS and FNYEAQ. The CDR3, as DNA: TGTGCCAGCAGCTTAGGACTAGCGGGGGGGATGGCAGATACGCAGTATTTT. Translated, it gives CASSLGLAGGMADTQYF.

V gene TRBV5-1 combines with J gene TRBJ1-6, with D tentatively TRBD1 (6 bases). The CDR3 totals 14 residues. Deletions cut 0 bases from V and 9 bases from J, with 10 bases between. Germline lookup yields CDR1 SGHRS and CDR2 YFSETQ. The CDR3 nucleotides read TGCGCCAGCAGCTTGGGACAGGATGGTTCACCCCTCCACTTT. Translating gives CASSLGQDGSPLHF.

The chain joins TRBV4-1 to TRBJ1-2; 8 nucleotides agree with TRBD1. Germline V lookup: CDR1 MGHRA, CDR2 YSYEKL. The CDR3 runs to 15 residues. Losses at the gene ends were 1 base for V and 4 bases for J; bases not matched to a gene: 5. As DNA, the CDR3 is TGCGCCAGCAGCCAAGCGGACAGGGAGGTCTATGGCTACACCTTC. Translation gives CASSQADREVYGYTF.

The CDR3: CASSLVGRRRAEQYF. CDR3 in DNA: TGTGCCAGCAGCTTAGTAGGCAGGCGCCGAGCCGAGCAGTACTTC. This rearrangement joins TRBV7-2 to TRBJ2-7; no clear D. In germline, CDR1 is SGHTA, CDR2 FQGNSA. V was trimmed by 1 base and J by 6 bases, leaving 16 bases between them. This CDR3 comprises 15 residues.

In its sample, this clone was seen a few times. V and J are TRBV5-8 and TRBJ1-5; D gene unclear. Between the trimmed V and J ends, which lost 1 base and 6 bases, there was a span of 11 bases. The germline V gene encodes CDR1 SGHTS and CDR2 YDEGEE. The CDR3 length is 14 residues. CDR3 loop: CASSLSAGSQPQHF. In DNA form, the CDR3 reads TGTGCCAGCAGCTTGAGTGCAGGCAGTCAGCCCCAGCATTTT.

The genes are TRBV19 and TRBJ1-5; D is possibly TRBD1 (5 bases). V was trimmed by 8 bases and J by 1 base, leaving 18 bases between them. The CDR3 sequence is 16 residues long. Germline V CDR1 and CDR2: LNHDA, SQIVND (reference sequence). DNA for the CDR3: TGTGCCAGTCGCGGTGGGGGGGGAGGGAGCAATCAGCCCCAGCATTTT. Encoded protein: CASRGGGGGSNQPQHF.

The chain joins TRBV7-9 to TRBJ2-5; D possibly corresponds to TRBD2 (5 bases). Germline V lookup: CDR1 SEHNR, CDR2 FQNEAQ (reference sequence). V lost 7 bases and J lost 4, with 10 bases in between. The CDR3 is made up of 12 amino acids. CDR3: CASTLEGETQYF. The CDR3, as DNA: TGTGCCAGCACCCTAGAGGGAGAGACCCAGTACTTC.

The chain employs TRBV5-6 and TRBJ2-2, with D possibly being TRBD2 (5 bases). The V gene lost 4 bases and the J gene lost 4 bases, with 11 bases spanning the gap. The germline V gene has CDR1 SGHDT and CDR2 YYEEEE. This CDR3 is built from 14 residues. This chain's CDR3 is CASSPGGFTGELFF. Here the CDR3 DNA reads TGTGCCAGCAGCCCGGGCGGGTTCACCGGGGAGCTGTTTTTT.

This clone was seen a handful of times. V gene TRBV7-3 combines with J gene TRBJ2-2; 9 bases agree with TRBD1. The CDR3 length is 15 residues. V lost 4 bases, J lost 4 bases, and 4 bases stayed unmatched. Germline CDR1 reads SGHTA; CDR2 reads FQGTGA. The CDR3 bases are TGTGCCAGCAGCTCCCGACAGGGGGGCACCGGGGAGCTGTTTTTT. This gives the protein CASSSRQGGTGELFF.

V usage is TRBV7-2 and J usage is TRBJ2-2, with TRBD2 identical over 9 bases. CDR1 SGHTA and CDR2 FQGNSA come from the germline V gene. The CDR3 runs 18 residues. The trim removed 5 bases at V and 5 bases at J, leaving 15 bases unmatched. This CDR3 reads CASSPGGRLAVRTGELFF. The CDR3 nucleotides are TGTGCCAGCAGCCCGGGGGGGAGACTAGCGGTGCGTACCGGGGAGCTGTTTTTT.

This clone occurred a few times. The CDR3 sequence: CASSYLREPPREQYF. In DNA, the CDR3 is TGTGCCAGCAGCTACCTCAGGGAACCCCCTAGGGAGCAGTACTTC. This chain joins TRBV6-5 and TRBJ2-7, with D tentatively TRBD1 (5 bases). CDR1 is MNHEY and CDR2 is SVGAGI in the germline V gene. Between the trimmed V and J ends, which lost 6 bases and 7 bases, there was a span of 22 bases. This CDR3 is built from 15 residues.

The chain uses TRBV14 and TRBJ2-7, with 7 bases fitting TRBD1. The germline V gene has CDR1 SGHDN and CDR2 FVKESK. The CDR3 covers 15 residues. Unmatched junction bases numbered 4, after V lost 0 bases and J lost 2 bases. CDR3 bases: TGTGCCAGCAGCCAAGATTGGGACAGAACCTACGAGCAGTACTTC. It yields the protein CASSQDWDRTYEQYF. Full variable domain (remainder filled in from reference TRBV14 and TRBJ2-7): EAGVTQFPSHSVIEKGQTVTLRCDPISGHDNLYWYRRVMGKEIKFLLHFVKESKQDESGMPNNRFLAERTGGTYSTLKVQPAELEDSGVYFCASSQDWDRTYEQYFGPGTRLTVT.